The 21 T cell receptor beta chains given below trace back to one sample, sequenced in a study of blood T cell repertoires in COVID-19. Using immunoSEQ multiplex PCR, the repertoire was profiled, and TCRdb retains in-frame clones only, with some absent. The repertoire includes about 210,000 clones, 85% of them detected once, and around 4.9% sits in the top ten. The sequencing input was peripheral blood. The receptors were gathered from a woman aged 80 or over with acute or convalescent COVID-19.

The chain combines TRBV7-2 with TRBJ2-1; D is undetermined. In germline, CDR1 is SGHTA, CDR2 FQGNSA. Trimming took off 1 base at V and 6 bases at J, with 10 bases between the two ends. The CDR3 contains 14 residues. The CDR3 DNA reads TGTGCCAGCAGCTTAGTACGACTTCCCAATGAGCAGTTCTTC. Encoded protein: CASSLVRLPNEQFF.

The chain recombines TRBV29-1 with TRBJ2-7; 7 nucleotides align to TRBD2. Per germline, CDR1 SQVTM and CDR2 ANQGSEA. This CDR3 is 11 amino acids long. J gave up 3 bases and V 7 bases, and 3 bases lay outside the gene matches. The CDR3 protein is CSGGTNYEQYF. The CDR3 region has the DNA TGCAGCGGGGGGACTAACTACGAGCAGTACTTC.

The J gene is TRBJ2-3, the V gene TRBV6-5; D is uncertain. Germline loops: CDR1 MNHEY, CDR2 SVGAGI. The CDR3 loop spans 13 amino acids. V shed 6 bases and J shed 10 bases, with 17 bases lying between them. The CDR3 protein is CASRAPLGVAQYF. DNA for the CDR3: TGTGCCAGCAGGGCCCCCCTTGGTGTGGCGCAGTATTTT.

This clone occurred once. The chain uses TRBV18 and TRBJ2-7; perhaps TRBD1 as D (5 bases). CDR1 KGHSH and CDR2 LQKENI come from the germline V gene. Trimming removed 4 bases at V and 2 bases at J, with 9 bases between. The CDR3 spans 13 residues. CDR3 loop: CASSLQDTYEQYF. The CDR3 bases are TGTGCCAGCTCACTACAGGACACCTACGAGCAGTACTTC.

The rearrangement uses TRBV6-5 and TRBJ1-1; weak D call: TRBD1 (5 bases). V was pared by 6 bases and J by 4 bases, with 12 bases between. In germline, CDR1 is MNHEY, CDR2 SVGAGI. The CDR3 contains 13 residues. The CDR3 DNA follows: TGTGCCAGCAGCCTGCAGGGATCCACTGAAGCTTTCTTT. Its protein is CASSLQGSTEAFF.

The rearrangement joins TRBV7-2 to TRBJ1-1, with 10 bases identical to TRBD1. The germline V gene encodes CDR1 SGHTA and CDR2 FQGNSA. The V segment lost 6 bases and the J segment 4 bases; nucleotides outside the gene matches: 8. The CDR3 consists of 15 residues. The chain's CDR3 is CASRPGTGAATEAFF. In nucleotides, the CDR3 is TGTGCCAGCAGACCCGGGACAGGGGCGGCCACTGAAGCTTTCTTT.

V gene TRBV7-8 combines with J gene TRBJ2-7; D not resolved. The CDR3 contains 11 residues. The germline V gene has CDR1 SGHVS and CDR2 FQNEAQ. V was trimmed by 5 bases and J by 3 bases, leaving 5 bases between them. The CDR3 loop reads CASSLLYEQYF. CDR3 nucleotides: TGTGCCAGCAGCCTACTCTACGAGCAGTACTTC.

This clone appeared many times. The rearrangement links TRBV7-9 to TRBJ2-3; D is perhaps TRBD2 (6 bases). This CDR3 region has 13 residues. The germline CDR1 and CDR2 sequences are SEHNR and FQNEAQ (reference sequence). The V end lost 4 bases, the J end lost 4 bases, and 9 bases lay between the germline ends. This chain's CDR3 is CASSWAGPDTQYF. DNA of the CDR3: TGTGCCAGCAGCTGGGCGGGACCAGATACGCAGTATTTT.

As regards this clone: Germline is not matched at one junction end, which may reflect a read error. The rearrangement joins TRBV19 to TRBJ2-6; 7 bases agree with TRBD1. CDR1 and CDR2 from the germline V gene are LNHDA and SQIVND (reference sequence). This CDR3 spans 15 amino acids. CDR3: CASSQTGTGANVLIF. In DNA form, the CDR3 reads TGTGCCAGTAGCCAGACAGGGACCGGGGCCAACGTCCTGATTTTC.

This chain links TRBV18 with TRBJ2-7; 12 bases align to TRBD2. Trimming at V came to 5 bases and at J to 4 bases, leaving 3 bases not matched to a gene. The CDR3 is 14 residues long. CDR1 and CDR2 from the germline V gene are KGHSH and LQKENI. CDR3 amino acids: CASSTGTSGYEQYF. CDR3 sequence (DNA): TGTGCCAGCTCAACTGGGACTAGCGGGTACGAGCAGTACTTC.

The rearrangement uses TRBV12-3 or TRBV12-4 and TRBJ1-1; a possible D gene is TRBD1 (5 bases). The CDR3 is 13 residues long. V dropped 6 bases and J dropped 10 bases, with 18 bases sitting between them. The CDR3 region is CASSVLATELAFF. CDR3 sequence (DNA): TGTGCCAGCAGCGTACTGGCGACAGAACTAGCTTTCTTT.

This clone has a count of ten or more. The chain uses TRBV5-4 and TRBJ2-7; TRBD2 aligns across 11 bases. The CDR3 spans 14 residues. The V gene's germline CDR1 is SGHNT and CDR2 YYREEE (reference sequence). V shed 2 bases and J 9 bases; nucleotides not matched to a gene: 7. CDR3 residues: CASSFIAGGSRQYF. CDR3 coding DNA: TGTGCCAGCAGCTTCATAGCGGGAGGGTCAAGGCAGTACTTC.

The chain combines TRBV28 with TRBJ1-1; D perhaps matches TRBD1 (5 bases). This CDR3 has 14 amino acids. V was shortened by 3 bases and J by 2 bases, with 10 bases between the two germline ends. CDR1 and CDR2 from the germline V gene are MDHEN and SYDVKM. CDR3 in amino acids: CASSFTGSNTEAFF. The DNA of the CDR3 is TGTGCCAGCAGTTTCACAGGTTCCAACACTGAAGCTTTCTTT.

The chain has TRBV18 and TRBJ1-3; no reliable D call. CDR1 and CDR2 from the germline V gene are KGHSH and LQKENI. V was trimmed by 2 bases and J by 6 bases, leaving 11 bases between them. CDR3 size: 14 residues. The CDR3 sequence is CASSPSLRENTIYF. The CDR3 nucleotides are TGTGCCAGCTCACCATCGTTAAGAGAAAACACCATATATTTT. Based on the CDR3 plus reference TRBV18 and TRBJ1-3, the full variable domain is NAGVMQNPRHLVRRRGQEARLRCSPMKGHSHVYWYRQLPEEGLKFMVYLQKENIIDESGMPKERFSAEFPKEGPSILRIQQVVRGDSAAYFCASSPSLRENTIYFGEGSWLTVV.

This clone has more than one count but fewer than ten. The chain carries TRBV2 and TRBJ2-3; 13 nucleotides align to TRBD2. Germline V CDR1 and CDR2: SNHLY, FYNNEI. This CDR3 is 15 amino acids long. V trimming: 1 base; J trimming: 8 bases; junction bases outside the gene matches: 3. The chain's CDR3 is CASSEGTSGRGTQYF. The CDR3 DNA is TGTGCCAGCAGTGAAGGGACTAGCGGGAGAGGTACGCAGTATTTT.

This sequence joins TRBV18 and TRBJ2-1; 7 bases align to TRBD1. Germline V gene lookup returns CDR1 KGHSH and CDR2 LQKENI. J gave up 2 bases and V 4 bases, and 5 bases lay outside the gene matches. This CDR3 has 15 amino acids. In DNA, the CDR3 is TGTGCCAGCTCACGGACAGGCGGCCCCTACAATGAGCAGTTCTTC. Protein: CASSRTGGPYNEQFF.

The chain recombines TRBV7-2 with TRBJ2-5; D is possibly TRBD1 (6 bases). Trimming took off 6 bases at V and 8 bases at J, with 13 bases between the two ends. Germline V gene lookup returns CDR1 SGHTA and CDR2 FQGNSA. The CDR3 covers 12 residues. The CDR3 DNA reads as TGTGCCAGCAGTCAAAACAGGGAAACCCAGTACTTC. Translated, it gives CASSQNRETQYF.

Comment on this clone: Other DNA sequences in the sample encode the same CDR3. The gene calls are TRBV19 and TRBJ1-4, with 10 bases fitting TRBD1. This CDR3 is 15 amino acids long. Per germline, CDR1 LNHDA and CDR2 SQIVND (reference sequence). Trimming at V came to 2 bases and at J to 5 bases, leaving 2 bases not matched to a gene. The CDR3 DNA is TGTGCCAGTAGTATACCGGGACAGGGGAATGAAAAACTGTTTTTT. Protein product: CASSIPGQGNEKLFF.

The chain links TRBV19 to TRBJ2-3; D gene ambiguous. Trimming stripped 10 bases from V and 2 bases from J, with 10 bases between. The CDR3 has 12 amino acids. CDR1 LNHDA and CDR2 SQIVND come from the germline V gene (reference sequence). The CDR3, as DNA: TGTGCCACCACGGCGGACACAGATACGCAGTATTTT. Translated, it gives CATTADTDTQYF.

This chain connects TRBV27 to TRBJ2-2; the D gene is possibly TRBD2 (5 bases). The CDR3 sequence is 15 residues long. Trimming stripped 5 bases from V and 1 base from J, with 11 bases between. Germline CDR1 and CDR2: MNHEY and SMNVEV (reference sequence). The CDR3 DNA reads TGTGCCAGCAGTACCCGGGATTTGAACACCGGGGAGCTGTTTTTT. It is translated as CASSTRDLNTGELFF.

The rearrangement uses TRBV19 and TRBJ1-1, with TRBD1 as a possible D gene (6 bases). The germline CDR1 and CDR2 sequences are LNHDA and SQIVND (reference sequence). V gave up 11 bases and J gave up 7 bases, with 23 bases separating them. The CDR3 has 14 residues. CDR3 bases: TGTGCCGCCCACCCGGGGGGGGACAATATTGAAGCTTTCTTT. Amino acids: CAAHPGGDNIEAFF.